Listed here are 20 T cell receptor beta chains from one sample, sequenced in a study of shared clonotypes between healthy human individuals. Clones were read by immunoSEQ multiplex PCR, and TCRdb kept only the in-frame ones, dropping some. The sample records about 1 million clones, roughly 80% being singletons. The specimen sequenced was memory CD4+ T cells sorted from blood. The subset denotes: CD45RA-negative fraction. The receptors were gathered from a man between 18 and 29 years old in good health.

Comments on this clone: Other DNA variants within this sample encode the same CDR3. V gene TRBV11-2 combines with J gene TRBJ1-3; tentative D call: TRBD1 (5 bases). V lost 5 bases and J lost 2, with 10 bases in between. CDR3 length equals 14 residues. The germline gives CDR1 SGHAT, CDR2 FQNNGV. In DNA form, the CDR3 reads TGTGCCAGCAGCCTCGGGACTGCTGGAAACACCATATATTTT. Encoded protein: CASSLGTAGNTIYF.

This chain joins TRBV2 and TRBJ2-6; either TRBD1 or TRBD2 may fit D (5 bases each). The CDR3 has 16 amino acids. Germline V gives CDR1 SNHLY, CDR2 FYNNEI. V dropped 7 bases and J dropped 5 bases, with 18 bases sitting between them. The CDR3 DNA is TGTGCCAGCACGCCGGGACGAAATCCTAGGGCCAACGTCCTGACTTTC. Its translation: CASTPGRNPRANVLTF.

In this sample, this clone turned up a few times. The genes are TRBV18 and TRBJ1-1; maybe TRBD1 (6 bases). The germline gives CDR1 KGHSH, CDR2 LQKENI. Trimming took off 3 bases at V and 0 bases at J, with 14 bases between the two ends. This CDR3 contains 16 residues. The CDR3 sequence is CASSPPMGQVNTEAFF. As DNA, the CDR3 is TGTGCCAGCTCACCTCCCATGGGACAAGTGAACACTGAAGCTTTCTTT.

This sequence joins TRBV7-8 and TRBJ2-7, with a possible D match to TRBD2 (7 bases). There are 15 residues in the CDR3. The V end lost 5 bases, the J end lost 1 base, and 15 bases lay between the germline ends. Germline V gene lookup returns CDR1 SGHVS and CDR2 FQNEAQ. The CDR3 DNA reads TGTGCCAGCAGCACCGGGGGGCTAATTTCCTACGAGCAGTACTTC. Translated, it gives CASSTGGLISYEQYF.

The genes are TRBV28 and TRBJ2-5; D may be TRBD1 or TRBD2 (5 bases each). Trimming took off 3 bases at V and 2 bases at J, with 13 bases between the two ends. Germline CDR1 is MDHEN and CDR2 is SYDVKM. This CDR3 spans 15 amino acids. For the CDR3, the DNA is TGTGCCAGCAGTTTTGAGGGGATGAGTCAAGAGACCCAGTACTTC. Protein sequence: CASSFEGMSQETQYF.

V gene TRBV5-1 combines with J gene TRBJ2-1; D may be TRBD1 (5 bases). Deletions cut 0 bases from V and 4 bases from J, with 14 bases between. The CDR3 loop spans 16 amino acids. CDR1 is SGHRS and CDR2 is YFSETQ in the germline V gene. The CDR3 DNA reads as TGCGCCAGCAGCTTGGCCCCAGGGTCCCAGTACAATGAGCAGTTCTTC. This translates into CASSLAPGSQYNEQFF.

The rearrangement joins TRBV6-1 to TRBJ2-7; no firm D call. Germline-derived CDR1 and CDR2 are MNHNS and SASEGT. V dropped 7 bases and J dropped 2 bases, with 12 bases sitting between them. This CDR3 has 13 amino acids. For the CDR3, the DNA is TGTGCCAGCACCGTGGGTAGGGCCTACGAGCAGTACTTC. This gives the protein CASTVGRAYEQYF.

The V call is TRBV7-8, the J call TRBJ2-7; possibly TRBD1 for D (6 bases). There are 13 residues in the CDR3. Germline CDR1 is SGHVS and CDR2 is FQNEAQ. V lost 5 bases to trimming and J lost 4 bases, with 12 bases between them. The CDR3 here is CASSTRQVYEQYF. The CDR3 DNA reads as TGTGCCAGCAGCACCAGACAGGTATACGAGCAGTACTTC.

Notes on this clone: An end of the junction does not agree with germline; a read error may underlie this. J is TRBJ2-2 and V is TRBV7-7; no reliable D call. The CDR3 spans 12 residues. The germline V gene has CDR1 SSHAT and CDR2 FNYEAQ (reference sequence). CDR3 in amino acids: CASSPNTGELFF. CDR3 DNA: TGTGCTAGCAGCCCGAACACCGGGGAGCTGTTTTTT.

The V and J genes are TRBV7-6 and TRBJ1-1; D not resolved. The V gene's germline CDR1 is SGHVS and CDR2 FNYEAQ. With 5 bases removed from V and 1 base from J, the gap between germline ends came to 14 bases. This CDR3 is built from 15 residues. CDR3 residues: CASSPWARENTEAFF. The CDR3 DNA follows: TGTGCCAGCAGCCCCTGGGCGCGGGAGAACACTGAAGCTTTCTTT.

The chain couples TRBV5-1 to TRBJ1-1; D not resolved. CDR3 length equals 13 residues. V lost 8 bases to trimming and J lost 5 bases, with 16 bases between them. Germline V lookup: CDR1 SGHRS, CDR2 YFSETQ. For the CDR3, the DNA is TGCGCCAGTACCCAGGAGCTGGGGACTGAAGCTTTCTTT. Amino acid sequence: CASTQELGTEAFF.

CDR3 amino acids: CSVEGTGDSGANVLTF. The DNA of the CDR3 is TGCAGCGTTGAAGGGACAGGGGACTCTGGGGCCAACGTCCTGACTTTC. The chain recombines TRBV29-1 with TRBJ2-6, with TRBD1 matching over 9 bases. The CDR3 totals 16 residues. The germline gives CDR1 SQVTM, CDR2 ANQGSEA. The junction had 1 base not matched to a gene; V was cut back by 1 base and J by 0 bases.

The CDR3 loop is CASSERGGRTNGYTF. CDR3 coding DNA: TGTGCCAGCAGTGAGAGGGGGGGGAGGACGAATGGCTACACCTTC. The genes are TRBV6-1 and TRBJ1-2; tentatively, D is TRBD1 (6 bases). V lost 3 bases and J lost 6, with 17 bases in between. Germline V gene data show CDR1 as MNHNS and CDR2 as SASEGT. CDR3 size: 15 residues.

The chain is built from TRBV7-6 and TRBJ1-6; a possible D gene is TRBD1 (5 bases). CDR3 size: 14 residues. Germline CDR1 SGHVS, CDR2 FNYEAQ. With 5 bases removed from V and 10 bases from J, the gap between germline ends came to 15 bases. The CDR3 is CASSTAQGGSPLHF. The CDR3 DNA is TGTGCCAGCAGCACCGCCCAGGGAGGCTCACCCCTCCACTTT.

CDR3 nucleotide sequence: TGTGCCAGCAGTGGGGACAGGGGAGGCATCGGGGAGCTGTTTTTT. This translates into CASSGDRGGIGELFF. This chain links TRBV6-4 with TRBJ2-2; 10 positions match TRBD1. This CDR3 is 15 amino acids long. Germline CDR1 MRHNA, CDR2 SNTAGT. With 4 bases clipped from V and 7 bases from J, the junction kept 6 bases outside the gene matches.

The chain links TRBV2 to TRBJ2-5; D may be TRBD1 (6 bases). The CDR3 runs to 15 residues. Trimming cost V 4 bases and J 1 base, with 13 bases left between them. Germline assignment: CDR1 SNHLY and CDR2 FYNNEI. DNA for the CDR3: TGTGCCAGCAGTGGGGCAGGGGCCTCCCAAGAGACCCAGTACTTC. Protein sequence: CASSGAGASQETQYF.

The J gene is TRBJ2-6, the V gene TRBV10-3, with D perhaps given as TRBD1 or TRBD2 (6 bases each). The CDR3 has 18 amino acids. With 0 bases removed from V and 0 bases from J, the gap between germline ends came to 12 bases. Germline CDR1 ENHRY, CDR2 SYGVKD. The CDR3 region has the DNA TGTGCCATCAGTGAGTCCGGGGGCGCCGGCTCTGGGGCCAACGTCCTGACTTTC. It encodes CAISESGGAGSGANVLTF.

This chain uses TRBV30 with TRBJ2-2; a possible D gene is TRBD2 (5 bases). CDR1 and CDR2 (germline): GTSNPN, SVGIG (reference sequence). Trimming cost V 4 bases and J 6 bases, with 15 bases left between them. The CDR3 runs to 14 residues. The CDR3 DNA reads TGTGCCTGGACGCAACGAGGGATTCCCGGGGAGCTGTTTTTT. Its translation is CAWTQRGIPGELFF.

The chain joins TRBV20-1 to TRBJ2-4, with D tentatively TRBD1 (5 bases). Germline V gene lookup returns CDR1 DFQATT and CDR2 SNEGSKA (reference sequence). The germline V and J ends were trimmed by 5 bases and 6 bases, with 8 bases remaining between them. The CDR3 totals 11 residues. The DNA for the CDR3 is TGCAGTGCTCCCCAGGGAAACATTCAGTACTTC. Amino acids: CSAPQGNIQYF.

This clone was detected many times. The junction departs from the called germline gene at one end, perhaps through a read error. The chain has TRBV6-6 and TRBJ2-6, with unresolved D. Germline V gene data show CDR1 as MNHNY and CDR2 as SVGAGI (reference sequence). The CDR3 is 16 residues long. The CDR3 coding sequence is TGTGCCAGCACTTACTCCTCGAGCTCTGGGGCCAACGTCCTGACTTTC. Translated: CASTYSSSSGANVLTF.